This TCR beta chain comes out of a study of blood T cell repertoires in COVID-19 (TCRdb year 2020). Notes on the research overall: Samples covering the acute and convalescent phases of COVID-19 were provided by collaborators in the United States, Italy and Spain. The material from the prospective study consisted of cDNA or gDNA derived from T cells, B-cell-depleted T cells, or PBMCs. Deeply sampled blood TCRbeta repertoires from subjects exposed to, actively infected with, or recovered from COVID-19 were included in the dataset. The repertoires were released in a freely available public database intended as a resource for research on the immune response to SARS-CoV-2. The samples were drawn from two sources: the first 160 participants of the ongoing ImmuneRACE study, and 1,000 to 1,500 subjects contributed by 6 global collaborators. Nearly every sample came with metadata listing a de-identified subject ID, COVID-19 status, age in years and sex. Where HLA class I and class II types were available, the types were taken from metadata supplied by the sample provider, not from assay-based typing.

Trimming takes 3 bases from V and 1 base from J, and the germline ends sit 6 bases apart. The CDR3, cysteine through phenylalanine, is 13 amino acids long. This entry keeps only the CDR3 DNA: 39 bases, framed from base 1. According to the germline V gene, CDR1 reads KGHSH and CDR2 reads LQKENI. The investigation overall reported the following: Clinical and demographic metadata were provided uncurated, with the amount varying by source and participant.

The collaborating institutions used their own protocols to collect whole blood in K2EDTA tubes. Collaborator samples were shipped for TCRbeta analysis as frozen whole blood, isolated PBMCs, or DNA extracted from either sample type. In regard to this clone: The specificity of this receptor is unknown. It has no much larger one-base neighbor in the sample; base qualities were not kept.

The immunoSEQ Assay, a bias-controlled multiplex PCR, was used to amplify TCRbeta CDR3 regions from genomic DNA. In the authors' own workflow: Nucleated cell counts per sample were estimated from amplification of reference gene primers within the assay. Sequence reads were collapsed and filtered to measure the absolute abundance of every unique TCRbeta CDR3 rearrangement. Productive Simpson clonality was computed per sample as the square root of Simpson's diversity index over productive rearrangements. TCRdb holds this immuneACCESS table with in-frame rearrangements only. Some clones are missing; in checked studies, unresolved V genes explain under half, and the rest has no known cause. Clone size and the V and J calls come from that table; the DNA yielded D and trimming. For this sample there are 55,000 to 95,000 clones; 75% to 85% appear just once. The ten largest clones capture approximately 20% of the sample.

This chain joins TRBV18 to TRBJ2-5; the D gene is not confidently resolved. The sample comprised peripheral blood. This TCR was recovered from a woman aged 70-85 years with acute or convalescent COVID-19. The nucleotide sequence reads TGTGCCAGCTCACCTTTCAGCCAAGAGACCCAGTACTTC. Its translation reads: CASSPFSQETQYF.